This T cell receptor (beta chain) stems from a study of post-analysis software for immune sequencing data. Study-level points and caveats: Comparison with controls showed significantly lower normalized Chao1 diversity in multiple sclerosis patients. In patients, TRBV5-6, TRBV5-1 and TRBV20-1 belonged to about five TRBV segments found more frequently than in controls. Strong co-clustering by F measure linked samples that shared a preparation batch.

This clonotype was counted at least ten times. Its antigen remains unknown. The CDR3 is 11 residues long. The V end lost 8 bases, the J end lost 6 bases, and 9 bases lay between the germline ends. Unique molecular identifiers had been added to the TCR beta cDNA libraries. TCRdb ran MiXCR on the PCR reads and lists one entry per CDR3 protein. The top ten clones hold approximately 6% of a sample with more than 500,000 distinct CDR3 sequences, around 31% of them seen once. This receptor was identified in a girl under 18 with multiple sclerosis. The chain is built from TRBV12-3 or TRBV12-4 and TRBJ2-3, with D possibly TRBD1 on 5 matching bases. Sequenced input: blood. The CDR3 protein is CASSTGDTQYF. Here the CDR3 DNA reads TGTGCCAGCTCAACAGGTGATACGCAGTATTTT.